These 2 T cell receptor beta chains were all obtained from the same sample, sequenced in a study of CD8+ T cells in alopecia areata. cDNA prepared by RNA extraction and subsequent reverse transcription served as the template for sequencing. Method: immunoSEQ multiplex PCR; TCRdb's copy keeps in-frame clones and lacks some. Among some 150,000 clones, 67% were seen once, and the ten largest hold about an eighth. The sequenced sample was CD8+ T cells sorted from blood, obtained at week 0. The receptor source for this set is a human donor with alopecia areata.

V usage is TRBV29-1 and J usage is TRBJ2-7, with a tentative D call TRBD2 (6 bases). The V gene lost 6 bases and the J gene lost 2 bases, with 14 bases spanning the gap. The CDR3 runs 13 residues. Germline-derived CDR1 and CDR2 are SQVTM and ANQGSEA. CDR3 in amino acids: CSVRDGGAYEQYF. The DNA of the CDR3 is TGCAGCGTGAGAGACGGGGGAGCCTACGAGCAGTACTTC.

This clone showed up just a few times. The rearrangement links TRBV30 to TRBJ2-2; the D gene is possibly TRBD2 (5 bases). Per germline, CDR1 GTSNPN and CDR2 SVGIG (reference sequence). V lost 3 bases and J 3 bases, leaving 5 bases between the germline ends. The CDR3 covers 12 residues. The CDR3 sequence: CAWRRDTGELFF. The CDR3 DNA is TGTGCCTGGAGGAGGGACACCGGGGAGCTGTTTTTT.